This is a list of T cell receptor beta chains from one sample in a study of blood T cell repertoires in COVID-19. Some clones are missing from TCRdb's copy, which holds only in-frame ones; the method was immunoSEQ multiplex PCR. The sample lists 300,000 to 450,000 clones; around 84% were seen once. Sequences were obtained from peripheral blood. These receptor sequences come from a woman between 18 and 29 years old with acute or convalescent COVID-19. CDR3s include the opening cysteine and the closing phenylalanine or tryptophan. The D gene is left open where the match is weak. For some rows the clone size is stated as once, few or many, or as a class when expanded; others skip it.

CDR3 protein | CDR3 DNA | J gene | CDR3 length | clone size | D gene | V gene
CASRLLTGTAAGYTF | TGTGCCAGCAGATTACTGACCGGGACAGCCGCCGGCTACACCTTC | TRBJ1-2 | 15 | - | TRBD1 | TRBV6-5
CASSSSGGETQYF | TGCGCCAGCAGCTCTAGCGGGGGGGAGACCCAGTACTTC | TRBJ2-5 | 13 | - | TRBD2 | TRBV5-1
CASSVGVAGPYEQYF | TGTGCCAGCAGCGTAGGGGTGGCGGGTCCCTACGAGCAGTACTTC | TRBJ2-7 | 15 | - | - | TRBV9
CASSVNQGDTIYF | TGTGCCAGTAGTGTAAACCAGGGGGACACCATATATTTT | TRBJ1-3 | 13 | - | TRBD1 | TRBV19
CASSHGQPSSGNTIYF | TGTGCCAGCAGCCACGGACAGCCCTCCTCTGGAAACACCATATATTTT | TRBJ1-3 | 16 | - | - | TRBV21-1
CASSYFTGPANQPQHF | TGTGCCAGCAGTTACTTCACCGGTCCCGCCAATCAGCCCCAGCATTTT | TRBJ1-5 | 16 | - | - | TRBV6-5
CASSPDHGEIFPYGYTF | TGTGCCAGCAGCCCCGATCATGGGGAGATCTTCCCTTATGGCTACACCTTC | TRBJ1-2 | 17 | - | - | TRBV7-3
CSVLQLDRGWYEQYF | TGCAGCGTTCTACAATTGGACAGGGGCTGGTACGAGCAGTACTTC | TRBJ2-7 | 15 | - | TRBD1 | TRBV29-1
CASSFLKEKLFF | TGTGCCAGCAGCTTTCTAAAAGAAAAACTGTTTTTT | TRBJ1-4 | 12 | - | - | TRBV5-6
CASSAGTGGTGNTIYF | TGTGCCAGCAGCGCAGGTACAGGGGGCACTGGAAACACCATATATTTT | TRBJ1-3 | 16 | - | TRBD1 | TRBV9
CASSRGQAVRGPLHF | TGTGCCAGCAGTAGGGGACAGGCTGTGAGAGGTCCCCTCCACTTT | TRBJ1-6 | 15 | once | TRBD1 | TRBV28
CATSSDGNGGAPNYGYTF | TGTGCCACCAGCAGCGACGGTAATGGGGGGGCGCCTAACTATGGCTACACCTTC | TRBJ1-2 | 18 | - | - | TRBV15
CASSLGQYTEAFF | TGTGCCAGCAGCTTGGGACAGTACACTGAAGCTTTCTTT | TRBJ1-1 | 13 | - | - | TRBV5-6
CASSLTGYNQPQHF | TGTGCCAGCAGCTTAACAGGGTACAATCAGCCCCAGCATTTT | TRBJ1-5 | 14 | - | - | TRBV3-1/TRBV3-2
CASSLGEPVTDTQYF | TGTGCCAGCAGCTTAGGAGAGCCCGTCACAGATACGCAGTATTTT | TRBJ2-3 | 15 | - | - | TRBV11-2
CSVVTGSTGELFF | TGCAGCGTTGTTACAGGATCGACCGGGGAGCTGTTTTTT | TRBJ2-2 | 13 | - | - | TRBV29-1
CASTRGRNQPQHF | TGTGCCAGCACCAGGGGCCGCAATCAGCCCCAGCATTTT | TRBJ1-5 | 13 | - | - | TRBV6-5
CASSETSGIGQFF | TGTGCCAGCTCAGAAACTAGCGGGATTGGGCAGTTCTTC | TRBJ2-1 | 13 | many | TRBD2 | TRBV18
CASSLELKETQYF | TGTGCCAGCAGCTTGGAACTTAAAGAGACCCAGTACTTC | TRBJ2-5 | 13 | - | - | TRBV5-6
CASSTSGGADEQFF | TGTGCCAGTAGTACTAGCGGGGGGGCCGATGAGCAGTTCTTC | TRBJ2-1 | 14 | - | TRBD2 | TRBV19
CASSLGQGLTEAFF | TGCGCCAGCAGCCTGGGACAGGGGCTCACTGAAGCTTTCTTT | TRBJ1-1 | 14 | - | TRBD1 | TRBV5-1
CASSPNRAEYGYTF | TGTGCCAGCAGCCCAAACAGGGCCGAGTATGGCTACACCTTC | TRBJ1-2 | 14 | - | - | TRBV7-2
CASSLGQGDNQPQHF | TGTGCCAGCAGCTTGGGGCAGGGGGACAATCAGCCCCAGCATTTT | TRBJ1-5 | 15 | - | TRBD1 | TRBV4-2
CASSLGIPFDSVRGYTF | TGTGCCAGCAGCCTAGGTATTCCCTTCGACAGTGTTCGTGGCTACACCTTC | TRBJ1-2 | 17 | - | - | TRBV5-8
CASSDPALAGQETQYF | TGTGCCAGCAGTGATCCGGCGCTAGCGGGTCAAGAGACCCAGTACTTC | TRBJ2-5 | 16 | - | TRBD2 | TRBV2
CASSPETSNQPQHF | TGTGCCAGCAGCCCAGAAACTAGCAATCAGCCCCAGCATTTT | TRBJ1-5 | 14 | - | - | TRBV6-4
CASSKGLAGAVGTDTQYF | TGTGCCAGCAGCAAGGGACTAGCGGGGGCGGTGGGCACAGATACGCAGTATTTT | TRBJ2-3 | 18 | - | TRBD2 | TRBV7-9
CASSLQGYEQYF | TGTGCCAGCAGTTTACAGGGCTACGAGCAGTACTTC | TRBJ2-7 | 12 | - | - | TRBV12-3/TRBV12-4
CASSSLSGTIYF | TGTGCCAGCAGCAGCCTAAGTGGCACCATATATTTT | TRBJ1-3 | 12 | - | - | TRBV9
CASDRARSGANVLTF | TGTGCCAGCGACAGGGCAAGATCTGGGGCCAACGTCCTGACTTTC | TRBJ2-6 | 15 | - | TRBD1 | TRBV6-5
CASSQEGRGRGYTF | TGCGCCAGCAGCCAAGAGGGCAGGGGGCGAGGCTACACCTTC | TRBJ1-2 | 14 | - | TRBD1 | TRBV4-1